The sequence of this T cell receptor beta chain was determined in a study of cytomegalovirus exposure and HLA in healthy donors. Study details: Genotyping of nearly 400 donors showed that roughly 83% belonged to the Caucasian-associated ancestry cluster. Study findings and constraints: Analysis was carried out at a later point, and it linked a missense DCLRE1C variant to TCR beta V- and J-gene trimming. Productive status was seen about 90% or about 30% of the time for most TCR beta V segments in an earlier analysis.

The CDR3 length is 15 residues. Per the germline V gene, CDR1 is MGHRA and CDR2 is YSYEKL. Trimming pared 1 base from V and 6 bases from J, leaving 13 bases between. The PCR ran on 60 Vbeta and 13 Jbeta primers. Method: immunoSEQ multiplex PCR; TCRdb's copy keeps in-frame clones and lacks some. Here the sample spans 200,000 to 250,000 clones, approximately 78% being singletons. As regards this clone: What it binds is unknown.

All the people who gave samples were healthy bone marrow donors. This TCR derives from a boy aged 5 to 17 in good health and CMV-seronegative. The rearrangement links TRBV4-1 to TRBJ1-5, with D maybe TRBD1 (6 bases). The sequencing sample was made of PBMCs. The CDR3: CASSQAPQGIQPQHF. DNA of the CDR3: TGCGCCAGCAGCCAAGCGCCGCAGGGGATTCAGCCCCAGCATTTT.